This TCR beta chain was sequenced during a study of T cell repertoires in cytomegalovirus infection. Study-wide context: From public TCR beta signatures came an indication of both CMV infection and matching HLA type.

TCRdb re-analysed the reads in MiXCR, keeping a single row per CDR3 protein. Among 450,000 to 600,000 distinct CDR3 sequences listed, about 11% were seen once. In its sample, this clonotype was seen a few times. V shed 6 bases and J shed 8 bases, with 10 bases lying between them. The CDR3 has 10 residues. Germline V gives CDR1 DFQATT, CDR2 SNEGSKA (reference sequence). The gene calls are TRBV20-1 and TRBJ1-2, with D uncertain. This sequence originates from a human donor in good health (CMV status not recorded). Some clones in this sample may be carry-over from other donors' samples. What was sequenced was PBMCs. The CDR3 loop is CSAPTRGYTF. The DNA for the CDR3 is TGCAGTGCCCCCACGCGGGGCTACACCTTC.